This T cell receptor beta chain appears in the sequencing data of a study of CD8 T cells in Susac syndrome. After removal of 5 bases from V and 3 bases from J, the junction contained 7 bases not matched to a gene. The CDR3 spans 14 residues. Germline values: CDR1 DFQATT, CDR2 SNEGSKA (reference sequence). Random hexamers were used to reverse transcribe roughly 0.45 to 1 ug of RNA. MiXCR, applied by TCRdb to the immunoSEQ multiplex PCR reads, yields one record per CDR3 protein. The table records 130,000 to 150,000 distinct CDR3 sequences, approximately 96% of them present only once. Material: CD4+ T cells from PBMCs. This receptor was taken from a human donor with Susac syndrome. The chain is built from TRBV20-1 and TRBJ2-3, with 8 bases aligning to TRBD1. The CDR3 bases are TGCAGTGCTCCTCGACAGGGGCGAACAGATACGCAGTATTTT. This translates into CSAPRQGRTDTQYF.